This section outlines one TCR beta chain sequence together with its context. Its antigen is still unknown. The investigators split CD4+ cells into a CD45RA+ naive subset and a CD45RA-negative memory subset. Using immunoSEQ multiplex PCR, the repertoire was profiled, and TCRdb retains in-frame clones only, with some absent. The sample shows 2 million to 2.5 million clones, 80% to 95% of them seen only once. This sample is drawn from a study of shared clonotypes between healthy human individuals. About the research overall: With ages of 18 to 49, the donors were two women and a few men. Plates per donor: three CD4 naive, three CD4 memory, two CD8 naive, one CD8 memory.

Study-wide results and caveats: Clonotype sharing across a few donors was observed for around 5% of naive CD4 clonotypes.

V dropped 5 bases and J dropped 8; count of bases not matched to a gene: 5. Germline V gives CDR1 MNHNY, CDR2 SVGAGI (reference sequence). This CDR3 contains 13 residues. The TCR sequence derives from a man in his late teens or twenties in good health. Some clones in this sample may be carry-over from other donors' samples. Sequenced material: naive CD4+ T cells from PBMCs. Subset noted: CD45RA+ positively selected. The V gene is TRBV6-6, the J gene TRBJ2-1, with 8 bases that match TRBD1. CDR3 in amino acids: CASSMDRAHEQFF. CDR3 DNA sequence: TGTGCCAGCAGTATGGACAGGGCTCATGAGCAGTTCTTC.